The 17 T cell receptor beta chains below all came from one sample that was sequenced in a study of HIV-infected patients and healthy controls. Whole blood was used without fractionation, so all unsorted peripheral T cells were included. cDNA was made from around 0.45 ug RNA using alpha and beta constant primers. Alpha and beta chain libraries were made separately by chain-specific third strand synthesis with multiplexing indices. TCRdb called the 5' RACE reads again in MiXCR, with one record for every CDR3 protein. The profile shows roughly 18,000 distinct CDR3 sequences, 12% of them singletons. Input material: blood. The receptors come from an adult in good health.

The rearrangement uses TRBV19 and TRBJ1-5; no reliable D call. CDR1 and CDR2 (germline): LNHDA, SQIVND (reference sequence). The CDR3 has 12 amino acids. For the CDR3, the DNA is TGTCCCAAGGATTATAGCAATCAGCCCCAGCATTTT. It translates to CPKDYSNQPQHF.

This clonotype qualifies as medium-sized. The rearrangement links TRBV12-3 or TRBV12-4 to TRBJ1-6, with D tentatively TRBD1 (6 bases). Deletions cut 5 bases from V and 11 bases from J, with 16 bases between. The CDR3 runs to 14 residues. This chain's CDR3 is CASSQGSSVTPLHF. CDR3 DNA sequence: TGTGCCAGCAGTCAGGGGAGTTCAGTGACACCCCTCCACTTT.

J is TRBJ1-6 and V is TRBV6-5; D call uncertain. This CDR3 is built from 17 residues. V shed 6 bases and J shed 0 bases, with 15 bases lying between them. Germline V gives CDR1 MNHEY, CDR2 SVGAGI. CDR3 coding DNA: TGTGCCAGCAGCTTGAACCAAGGGAGCTCCTATAATTCACCCCTCCACTTT. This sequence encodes CASSLNQGSSYNSPLHF.

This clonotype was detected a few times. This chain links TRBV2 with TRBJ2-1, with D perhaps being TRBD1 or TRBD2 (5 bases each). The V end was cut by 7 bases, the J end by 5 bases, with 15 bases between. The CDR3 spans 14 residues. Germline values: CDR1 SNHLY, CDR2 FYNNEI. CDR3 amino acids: CASKLGTEDNEQFF. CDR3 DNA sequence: TGTGCCAGCAAATTGGGGACGGAAGACAATGAGCAGTTCTTC.

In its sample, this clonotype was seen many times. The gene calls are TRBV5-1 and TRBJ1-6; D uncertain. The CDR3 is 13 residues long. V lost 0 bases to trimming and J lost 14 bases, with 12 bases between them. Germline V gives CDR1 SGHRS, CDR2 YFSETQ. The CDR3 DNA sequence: TGCGCCAGCAGCTTGGATAGCAGTGGCACCCTCCACTTT. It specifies CASSLDSSGTLHF.

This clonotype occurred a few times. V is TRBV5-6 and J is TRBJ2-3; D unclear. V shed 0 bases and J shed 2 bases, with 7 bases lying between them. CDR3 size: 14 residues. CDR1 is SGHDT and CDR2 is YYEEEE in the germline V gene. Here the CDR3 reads CASSLGAHTDTQYF. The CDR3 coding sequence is TGTGCCAGCAGCTTGGGGGCTCACACAGATACGCAGTATTTT.

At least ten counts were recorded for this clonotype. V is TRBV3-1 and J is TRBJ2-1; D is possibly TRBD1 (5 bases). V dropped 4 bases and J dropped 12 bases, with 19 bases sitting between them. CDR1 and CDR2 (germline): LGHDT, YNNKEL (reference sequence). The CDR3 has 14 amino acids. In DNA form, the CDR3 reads TGTGCCAGCAGCCCCACTCCGCAGGGTGGCGGGCAGTTCTTC. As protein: CASSPTPQGGGQFF.

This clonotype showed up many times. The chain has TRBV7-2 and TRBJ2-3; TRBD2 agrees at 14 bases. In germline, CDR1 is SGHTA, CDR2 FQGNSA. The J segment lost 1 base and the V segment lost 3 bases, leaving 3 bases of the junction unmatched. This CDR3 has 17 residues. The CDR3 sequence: CASSFGTSGGRTDTQYF. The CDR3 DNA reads TGTGCCAGCAGCTTCGGGACTAGCGGGGGTCGCACAGATACGCAGTATTTT.

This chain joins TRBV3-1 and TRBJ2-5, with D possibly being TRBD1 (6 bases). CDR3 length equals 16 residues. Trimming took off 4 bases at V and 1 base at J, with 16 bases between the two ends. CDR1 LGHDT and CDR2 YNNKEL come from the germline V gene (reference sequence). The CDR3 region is CASSLRTVPSQETQYF. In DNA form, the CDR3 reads TGTGCCAGCAGCCTACGGACAGTCCCCTCCCAAGAGACCCAGTACTTC.

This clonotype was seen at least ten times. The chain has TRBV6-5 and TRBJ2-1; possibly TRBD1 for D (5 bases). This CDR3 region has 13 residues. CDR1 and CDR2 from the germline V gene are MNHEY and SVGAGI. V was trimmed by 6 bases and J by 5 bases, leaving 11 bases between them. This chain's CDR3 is CASRLRQHNEQFF. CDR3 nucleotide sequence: TGTGCCAGCAGATTGAGACAGCACAATGAGCAGTTCTTC.

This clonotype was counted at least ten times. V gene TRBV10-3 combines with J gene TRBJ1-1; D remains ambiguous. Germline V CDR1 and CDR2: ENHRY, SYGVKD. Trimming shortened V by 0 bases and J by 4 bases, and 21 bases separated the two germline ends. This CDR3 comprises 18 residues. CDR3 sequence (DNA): TGTGCCATCAGTGAGTCGATGACGTCCAGCCCGCGAACCACTGAAGCTTTCTTT. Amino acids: CAISESMTSSPRTTEAFF.

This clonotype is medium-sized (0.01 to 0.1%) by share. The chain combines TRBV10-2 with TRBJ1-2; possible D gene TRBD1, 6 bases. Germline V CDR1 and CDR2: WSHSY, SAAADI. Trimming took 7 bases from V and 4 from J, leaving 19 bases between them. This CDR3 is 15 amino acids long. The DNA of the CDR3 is TGCGCCAGCAACCCAACCTCCGGGACAATCTATGGCTACACCTTC. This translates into CASNPTSGTIYGYTF.

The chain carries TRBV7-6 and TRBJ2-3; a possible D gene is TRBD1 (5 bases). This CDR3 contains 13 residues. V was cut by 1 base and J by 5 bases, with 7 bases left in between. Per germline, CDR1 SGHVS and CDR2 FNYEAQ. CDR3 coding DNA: TGTGCCAGCAGCTTAGGCAGGGAAGATACGCAGTATTTT. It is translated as CASSLGREDTQYF.

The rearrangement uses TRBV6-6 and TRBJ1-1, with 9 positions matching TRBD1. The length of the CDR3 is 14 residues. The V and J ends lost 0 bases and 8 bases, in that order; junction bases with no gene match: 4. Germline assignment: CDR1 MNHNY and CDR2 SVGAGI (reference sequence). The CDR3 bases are TGTGCCAGCAGTTACTCGACGGACAGGGGAGAAGCTTTCTTT. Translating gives CASSYSTDRGEAFF.

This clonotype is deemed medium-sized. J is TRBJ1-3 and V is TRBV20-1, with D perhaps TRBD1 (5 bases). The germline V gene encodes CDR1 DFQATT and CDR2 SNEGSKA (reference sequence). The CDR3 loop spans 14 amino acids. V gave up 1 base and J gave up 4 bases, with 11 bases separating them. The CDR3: CSARARTSGNTIYF. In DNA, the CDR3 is TGCAGTGCTAGAGCAAGGACATCGGGAAACACCATATATTTT.

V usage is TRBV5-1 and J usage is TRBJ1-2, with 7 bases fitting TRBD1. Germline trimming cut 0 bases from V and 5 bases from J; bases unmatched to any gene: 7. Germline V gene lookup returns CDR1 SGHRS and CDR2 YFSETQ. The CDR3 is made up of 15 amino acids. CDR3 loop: CASSLEDGDSYGYTF. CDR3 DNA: TGCGCCAGCAGCTTGGAAGATGGGGACAGTTATGGCTACACCTTC.

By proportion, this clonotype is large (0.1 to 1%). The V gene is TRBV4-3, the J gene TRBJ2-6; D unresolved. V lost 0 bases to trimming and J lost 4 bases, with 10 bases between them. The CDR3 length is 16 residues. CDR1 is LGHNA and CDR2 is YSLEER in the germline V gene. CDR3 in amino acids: CASSQDFGTGANVLTF. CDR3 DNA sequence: TGCGCCAGCAGCCAAGATTTCGGTACCGGGGCCAACGTCCTGACTTTC.